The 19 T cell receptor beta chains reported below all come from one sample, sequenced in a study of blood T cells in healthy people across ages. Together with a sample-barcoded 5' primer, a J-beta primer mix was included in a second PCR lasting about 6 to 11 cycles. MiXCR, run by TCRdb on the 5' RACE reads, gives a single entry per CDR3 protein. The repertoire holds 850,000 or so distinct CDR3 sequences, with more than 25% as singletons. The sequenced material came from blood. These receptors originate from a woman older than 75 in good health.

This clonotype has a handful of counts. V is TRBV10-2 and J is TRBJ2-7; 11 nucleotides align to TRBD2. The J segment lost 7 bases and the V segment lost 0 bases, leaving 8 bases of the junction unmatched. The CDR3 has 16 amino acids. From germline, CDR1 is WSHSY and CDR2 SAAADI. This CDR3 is CASSESGTSGYNEQYF. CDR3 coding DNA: TGCGCCAGCAGTGAGTCCGGGACTAGCGGATACAATGAGCAGTACTTC.

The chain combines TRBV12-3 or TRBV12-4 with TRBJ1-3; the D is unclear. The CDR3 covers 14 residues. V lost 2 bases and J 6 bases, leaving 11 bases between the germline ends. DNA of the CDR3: TGTGCCAGCAGTTTATCAGGTCTAGTAAACACCATATATTTT. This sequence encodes CASSLSGLVNTIYF.

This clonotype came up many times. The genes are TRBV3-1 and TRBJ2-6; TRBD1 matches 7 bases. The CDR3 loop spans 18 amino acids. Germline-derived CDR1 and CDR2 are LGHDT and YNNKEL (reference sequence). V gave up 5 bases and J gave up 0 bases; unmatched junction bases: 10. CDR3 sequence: CASSTPTGYHSGANVLTF. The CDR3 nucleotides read TGTGCCAGCAGCACCCCGACAGGGTATCACTCTGGGGCCAACGTCCTGACTTTC.

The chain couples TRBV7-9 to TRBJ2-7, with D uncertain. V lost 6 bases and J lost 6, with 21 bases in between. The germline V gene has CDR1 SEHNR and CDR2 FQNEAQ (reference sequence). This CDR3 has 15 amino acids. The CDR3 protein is CASSSEGILLVEQYF. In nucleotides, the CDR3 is TGTGCCAGCAGTTCAGAAGGGATCCTTCTAGTCGAGCAGTACTTC.

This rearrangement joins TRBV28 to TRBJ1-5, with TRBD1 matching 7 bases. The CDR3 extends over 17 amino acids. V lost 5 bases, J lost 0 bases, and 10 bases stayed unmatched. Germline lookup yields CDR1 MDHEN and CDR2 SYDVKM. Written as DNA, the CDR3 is TGTGCCAGCAGTCCACCCGGGACAGTCTATAGCAATCAGCCCCAGCATTTT. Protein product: CASSPPGTVYSNQPQHF.

CDR3 in DNA: TGTGCCAGTAGTATAGGTTGGGAGGCCTATGGCTACACCTTC. It is translated as CASSIGWEAYGYTF. V is TRBV19 and J is TRBJ1-2; D is uncertain. The CDR3 contains 14 residues. Germline V gives CDR1 LNHDA, CDR2 SQIVND (reference sequence). Trimming pared 1 base from V and 4 bases from J, leaving 10 bases between.

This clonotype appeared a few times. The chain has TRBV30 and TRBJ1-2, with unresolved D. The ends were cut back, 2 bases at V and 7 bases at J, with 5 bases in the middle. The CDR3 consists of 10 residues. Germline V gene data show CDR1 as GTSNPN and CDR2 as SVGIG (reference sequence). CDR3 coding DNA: TGTGCCTGGAGTCATGGTGGCTACACCTTC. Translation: CAWSHGGYTF. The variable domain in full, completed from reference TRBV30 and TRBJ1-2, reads SQTIHQWPATLVQPVGSPLSLECTVEGTSNPNLYWYRQAAGRGLQLLFYSVGIGQISSEVPQNLSASRPQDRQFILSSKKLLLSDSGFYLCAWSHGGYTFGSGTRLTVV.

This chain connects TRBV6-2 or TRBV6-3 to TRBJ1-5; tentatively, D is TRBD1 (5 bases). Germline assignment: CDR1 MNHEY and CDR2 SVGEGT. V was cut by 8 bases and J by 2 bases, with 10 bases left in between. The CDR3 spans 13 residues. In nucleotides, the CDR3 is TGTGCCAGCCAGAAGGGACGCAATCAGCCCCAGCATTTT. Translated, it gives CASQKGRNQPQHF.

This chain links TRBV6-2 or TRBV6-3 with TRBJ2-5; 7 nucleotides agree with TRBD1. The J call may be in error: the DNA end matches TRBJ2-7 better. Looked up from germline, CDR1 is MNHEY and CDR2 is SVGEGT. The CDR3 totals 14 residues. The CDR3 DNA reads TGTGCCAGCAGTCGTCAGGGGGAGTTAGACGAGCAGTACTTC. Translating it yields CASSRQGELDEQYF.

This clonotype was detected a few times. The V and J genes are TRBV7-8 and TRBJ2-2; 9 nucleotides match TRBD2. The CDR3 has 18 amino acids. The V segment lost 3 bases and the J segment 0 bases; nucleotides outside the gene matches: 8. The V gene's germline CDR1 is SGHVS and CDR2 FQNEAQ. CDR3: CASSFWSSGIPNTGELFF. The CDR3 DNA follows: TGTGCCAGCAGCTTTTGGTCTAGCGGGATACCGAACACCGGGGAGCTGTTTTTT.

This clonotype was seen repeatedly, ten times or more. The CDR3 region is CASTTVLDTQYF. DNA for the CDR3: TGTGCCAGCACCACTGTCCTAGATACGCAGTATTTT. V usage is TRBV12-3 or TRBV12-4 and J usage is TRBJ2-3; D is unresolved. Trimming left V 7 bases short and J 5 bases short, with 10 bases between. The length of the CDR3 is 12 residues.

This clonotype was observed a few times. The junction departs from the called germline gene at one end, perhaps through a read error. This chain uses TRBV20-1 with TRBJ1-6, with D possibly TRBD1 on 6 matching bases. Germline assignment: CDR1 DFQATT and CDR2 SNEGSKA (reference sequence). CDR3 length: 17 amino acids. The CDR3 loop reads CSTSEGQRTSYNSPLHF. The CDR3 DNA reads TGCAGTACTAGTGAAGGACAGCGAACCTCCTATAATTCACCCCTCCACTTT.

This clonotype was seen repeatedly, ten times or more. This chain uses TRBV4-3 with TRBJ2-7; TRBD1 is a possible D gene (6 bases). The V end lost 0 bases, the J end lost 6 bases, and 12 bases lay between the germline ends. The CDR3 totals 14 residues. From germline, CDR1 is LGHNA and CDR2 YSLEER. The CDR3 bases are TGCGCCAGCAGCCAAGAATGGGGGCCCAGCGAGCAGTACTTC. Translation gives CASSQEWGPSEQYF.

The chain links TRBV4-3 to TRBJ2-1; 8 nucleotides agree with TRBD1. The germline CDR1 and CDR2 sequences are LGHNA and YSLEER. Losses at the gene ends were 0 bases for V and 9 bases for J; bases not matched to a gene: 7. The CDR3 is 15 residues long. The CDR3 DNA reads TGCGCCAGCAGCCAAGACGGCAGGGGGCTCGGTGAGCAGTTCTTC. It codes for CASSQDGRGLGEQFF.

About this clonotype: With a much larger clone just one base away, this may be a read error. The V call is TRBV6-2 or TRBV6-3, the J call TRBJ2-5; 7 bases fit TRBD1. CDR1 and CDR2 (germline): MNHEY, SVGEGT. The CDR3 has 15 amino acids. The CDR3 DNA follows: TGTGCCAACAGTTACCTGGGGACAGCCCAAGAGACCCAGTACTTC. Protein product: CANSYLGTAQETQYF.

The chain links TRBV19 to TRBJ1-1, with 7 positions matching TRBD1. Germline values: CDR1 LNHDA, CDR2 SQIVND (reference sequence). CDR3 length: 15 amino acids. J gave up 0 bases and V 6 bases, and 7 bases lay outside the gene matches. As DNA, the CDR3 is TGTGCCAGTAGGTCAGACAGGGCGGTGAACACTGAAGCTTTCTTT. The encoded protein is CASRSDRAVNTEAFF.

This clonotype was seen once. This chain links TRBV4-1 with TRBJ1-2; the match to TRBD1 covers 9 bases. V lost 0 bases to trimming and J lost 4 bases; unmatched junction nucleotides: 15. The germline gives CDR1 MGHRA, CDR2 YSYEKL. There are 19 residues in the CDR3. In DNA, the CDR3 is TGCGCCAGCAGCCAAGATCCCCCCGGACAGGGGATTTGGAGCTATGGCTACACCTTC. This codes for CASSQDPPGQGIWSYGYTF.

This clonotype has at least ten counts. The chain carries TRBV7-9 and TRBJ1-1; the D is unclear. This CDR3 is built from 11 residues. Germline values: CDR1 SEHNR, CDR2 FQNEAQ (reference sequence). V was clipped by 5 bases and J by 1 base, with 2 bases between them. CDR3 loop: CASSKNTEAFF. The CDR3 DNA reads TGTGCCAGCAGCAAGAACACTGAAGCTTTCTTT.

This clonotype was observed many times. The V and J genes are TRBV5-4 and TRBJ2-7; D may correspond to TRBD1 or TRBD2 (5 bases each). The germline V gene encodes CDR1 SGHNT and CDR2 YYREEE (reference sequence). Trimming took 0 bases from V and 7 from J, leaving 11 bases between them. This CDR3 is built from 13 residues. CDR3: CASSLERGWEQYF. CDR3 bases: TGTGCCAGCAGCTTGGAGAGGGGATGGGAGCAGTACTTC.